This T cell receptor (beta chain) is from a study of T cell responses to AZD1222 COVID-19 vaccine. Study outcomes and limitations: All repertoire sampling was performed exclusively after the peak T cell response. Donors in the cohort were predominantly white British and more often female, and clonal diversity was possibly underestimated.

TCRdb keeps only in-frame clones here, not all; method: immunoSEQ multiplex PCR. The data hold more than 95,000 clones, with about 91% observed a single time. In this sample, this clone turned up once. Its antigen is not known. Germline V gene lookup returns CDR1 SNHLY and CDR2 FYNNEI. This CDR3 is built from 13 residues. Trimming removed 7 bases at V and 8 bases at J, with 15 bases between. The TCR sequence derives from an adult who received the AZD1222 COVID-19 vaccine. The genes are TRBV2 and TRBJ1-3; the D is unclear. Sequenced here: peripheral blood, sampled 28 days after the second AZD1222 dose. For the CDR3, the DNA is TGTGCCAGCACCGATGGTGGTTGGGACACCATATATTTT. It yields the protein CASTDGGWDTIYF.